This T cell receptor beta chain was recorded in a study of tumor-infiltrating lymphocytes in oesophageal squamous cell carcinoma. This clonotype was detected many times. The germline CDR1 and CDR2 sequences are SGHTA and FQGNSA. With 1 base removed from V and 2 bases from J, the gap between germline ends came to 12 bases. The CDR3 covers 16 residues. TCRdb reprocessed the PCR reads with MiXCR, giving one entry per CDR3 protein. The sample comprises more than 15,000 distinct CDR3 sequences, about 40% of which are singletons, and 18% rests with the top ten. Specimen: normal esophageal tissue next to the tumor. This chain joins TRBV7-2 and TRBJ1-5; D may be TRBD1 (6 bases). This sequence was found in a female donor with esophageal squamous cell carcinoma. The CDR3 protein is CASSLGGAGGNQPQHF. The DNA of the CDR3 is TGTGCCAGCAGCTTAGGGGGGGCGGGGGGCAATCAGCCCCAGCATTTT.